The T cell receptor (beta chain) under discussion was sequenced for a study of regulatory and conventional T cells in RAG deficiency. Whole-study findings and limits: In Omenn syndrome, Treg and Tconv repertoires overlapped >75%.

J gave up 5 bases and V 3 bases, and 9 bases lay outside the gene matches. The CDR3 loop spans 16 amino acids. The germline V gene encodes CDR1 SEHNR and CDR2 FQNEAQ (reference sequence). About this clone itself: The antigen is not known.

Repertoires were generated with immunoSEQ multiplex PCR, while TCRdb's copy carries only in-frame clones and drops some. The repertoire holds about 50,000 clones, with 85% to 90% as singletons. Conventional CD4+ T cells were sorted from blood as CD25-low CD127-high cells. These records were also assigned to another study, of regulatory T cells. This second study says: The primer mix had 52 TRBV and 13 TRBJ primers.

The sample taken for sequencing was CD4+ effector T cells sorted from blood. This sequence originates from a human donor in good health. The gene calls are TRBV7-9 and TRBJ1-3, with 8 bases that match TRBD1. The CDR3 DNA follows: TGTGCCAGCAGCTTCCCGCCGCGGACAGGGAGAAACACCATATATTTT. As protein: CASSFPPRTGRNTIYF.